The text below deals with one T cell receptor (beta chain). This clone's antigen is unknown. Nothing much larger sits one base from this clone, and base qualities are not available. These data originate in a study of control samples from healthy donors and cancer patients (TCRdb year 2020). Receptor amplification or capture employed the immunoSEQ multiplex PCR assay. Here the immuneACCESS table is served through TCRdb, limited to in-frame sequences with V and J called. Missing clones are a known gap in these copies; in checked studies unresolved V genes cover under half, and the rest lacks a known reason. For this sample there are just over 80,000 clones; roughly 86% appear just once. The ten largest clones represent about 5.5% of the sample. The germline V gene (reference sequence) sets CDR1 to SGHNT and CDR2 to YYREEE. From cysteine to phenylalanine, the CDR3 is 16 amino acids long. CDR3 DNA is the only sequence kept; it has 48 bases, read in frame from the first base. Clipping removes 4 bases from V and 4 bases from J, with 6 as the unmatched junction base count.

The rearranged segments are TRBV5-4 and TRBJ2-5, with 14 central nucleotides matching TRBD2. The sequence was collected from a middle-aged man in good health. The sample was blood. The CDR3 protein: CASSDGLAGGLETQYF. In nucleotides, the sequence is TGTGCCAGCAGCGATGGACTAGCGGGGGGATTAGAGACCCAGTACTTC.